This T cell receptor beta chain comes out of a study of blood T cell repertoires in COVID-19. Study in general: Sample material is recorded as cDNA or gDNA derived from T cells, B-cell-depleted T cells, or PBMCs.

Clones were read by immunoSEQ multiplex PCR, and TCRdb kept only the in-frame ones, dropping some. The sample lists more than 95,000 clones, approximately 83% occurring once. Germline assignment: CDR1 SEHNR and CDR2 FQNEAQ (reference sequence). This CDR3 has 15 residues. The V and J ends lost 9 bases and 7 bases respectively, with 24 bases between them. The source of this sequence is an elderly man with active or convalescent COVID-19. The sample was peripheral blood. V usage is TRBV7-9 and J usage is TRBJ1-1; D might be TRBD1 (6 bases). CDR3 in DNA: TGTGCCAGTGGACCCCAGGGGACACGAAGGCGTGAAGCTTTCTTT. This encodes CASGPQGTRRREAFF.